This paragraph reports one T cell receptor beta chain. The target antigen is unknown. UMI-labeled TRB cDNA libraries were prepared by 5' RACE. With the 5' RACE reads reprocessed, TCRdb shows one record per CDR3 protein and no DNA. In all, the sample yields 92,000 or so distinct CDR3 sequences. Germline V gene sequence: CDR1 SGHDN, CDR2 FVKESK. This CDR3 region has 15 residues. These data belong to a study of CXCR3-negative and CXCR3-positive naive CD8 T cells. Study summary: The libraries yielded around 140 million TRB reads, about 1.5 +/- 0.3 million each. Broader study findings: In both naive subsets diversity was comparably high, whereas memory CD8+ cells showed much lower diversity. Higher TRB CDR3 hydrophobicity marked CXCR3-positive naive cells relative to CXCR3-negative naive cells.

Sequences were obtained from naive CXCR3- CD8+ T cells from blood. Regarding subset: CD45RO-CCR7+CD27+CD95- naive CD8+ T cells lacking CXCR3 (TNR3-). This sequence joins TRBV14 and TRBJ2-7. The sequence derives from a human donor in good health. Some clones in this sample may be carry-over from other donors' samples. This chain's CDR3 is CASSQDLGRLDEQYF.